This TCR beta chain was recorded in a study of blood T cells in healthy people across ages. The V segment lost 3 bases and the J segment 6 bases; nucleotides outside the gene matches: 5. The CDR3 is made up of 14 amino acids. From germline, CDR1 is DFQATT and CDR2 SNEGSKA (reference sequence). A second PCR of about 6 to 12 cycles used a sample-barcoded 5' primer and a J-beta primer mix. MiXCR, run by TCRdb on the 5' RACE reads, gives a single entry per CDR3 protein. The sample carries some 940,000 distinct CDR3 sequences, 25% to 35% recorded once. This clonotype was detected ten times or more. Separately, the same data were catalogued under a study of T cells of mothers and their children.

This sequence originates from a woman aged 40 to 49 in good health. The chain recombines TRBV20-1 with TRBJ2-4, with 10 bases identical to TRBD2. The specimen was blood. Here the CDR3 reads CSARSGGALNIQYF. Written as DNA, the CDR3 is TGCAGTGCTAGGAGCGGGGGGGCATTAAACATTCAGTACTTC.